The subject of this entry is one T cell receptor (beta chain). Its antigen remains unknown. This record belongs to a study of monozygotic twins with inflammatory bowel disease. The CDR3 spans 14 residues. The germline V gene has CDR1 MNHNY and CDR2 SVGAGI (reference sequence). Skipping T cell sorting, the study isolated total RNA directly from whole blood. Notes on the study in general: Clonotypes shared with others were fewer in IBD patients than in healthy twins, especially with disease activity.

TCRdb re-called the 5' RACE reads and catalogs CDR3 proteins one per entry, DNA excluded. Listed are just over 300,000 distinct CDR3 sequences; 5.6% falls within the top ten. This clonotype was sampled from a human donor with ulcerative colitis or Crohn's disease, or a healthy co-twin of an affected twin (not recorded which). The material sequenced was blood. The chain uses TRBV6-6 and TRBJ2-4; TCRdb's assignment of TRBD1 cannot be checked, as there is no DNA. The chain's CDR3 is CASSYSGTSVIQYF.